This T cell receptor beta chain was sequenced in a study of blood T cell repertoires in COVID-19. Study overall: The United States, Italy and Spain provided the acute and convalescent COVID-19 samples. In each case, the material was cDNA or gDNA derived from T cells, B-cell-depleted T cells, or PBMCs.

The count of this clone is one. Sequenced by immunoSEQ multiplex PCR; TCRdb stores in-frame clones only, minus some. This sample has some 80,000 clones, with less than 90% found just once. This CDR3 has 18 amino acids. Germline loops: CDR1 MGHDK, CDR2 SYGVNS. V was shortened by 2 bases and J by 2 bases, with 21 bases between the two germline ends. The sequenced sample consisted of peripheral blood. The source of this sequence is a man aged 55 to 69 with active or convalescent COVID-19. This chain uses TRBV25-1 with TRBJ2-5; D unclear. CDR3 nucleotides: TGTGCCAGCAGTGAAACGTCTGCACTAACGTACCCGCAAGAGACCCAGTACTTC. Protein: CASSETSALTYPQETQYF.